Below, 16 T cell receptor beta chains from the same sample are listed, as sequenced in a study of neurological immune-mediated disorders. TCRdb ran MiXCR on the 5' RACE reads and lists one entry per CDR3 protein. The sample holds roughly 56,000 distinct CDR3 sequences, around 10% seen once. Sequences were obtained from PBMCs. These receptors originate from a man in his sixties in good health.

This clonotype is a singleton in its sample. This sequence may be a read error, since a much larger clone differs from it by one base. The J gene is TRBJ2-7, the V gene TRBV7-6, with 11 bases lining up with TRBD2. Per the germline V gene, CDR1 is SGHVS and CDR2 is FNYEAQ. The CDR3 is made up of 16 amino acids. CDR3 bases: TGTTCCAGCAGCCCTACCCCACTAGCGGGGGTCTTAGAGCAGTACTTC. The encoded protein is CSSSPTPLAGVLEQYF. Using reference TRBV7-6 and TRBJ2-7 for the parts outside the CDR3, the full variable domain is GAGVSQSPRYKVTKRGQDVALRCDPISGHVSLYWYRQALGQGPEFLTYFNYEAQQDKSGLPNDRFSAERPEGSISTLTIQRTEQRDSAMYRCSSSPTPLAGVLEQYFGPGTRLTVT.

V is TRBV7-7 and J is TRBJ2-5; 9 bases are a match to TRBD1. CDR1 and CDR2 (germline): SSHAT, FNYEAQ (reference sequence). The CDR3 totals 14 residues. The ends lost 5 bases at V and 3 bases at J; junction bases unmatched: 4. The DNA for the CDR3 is TGTGCCAGCAGCCCGACAGGGGGGAAAGAGACCCAGTACTTC. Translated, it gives CASSPTGGKETQYF.

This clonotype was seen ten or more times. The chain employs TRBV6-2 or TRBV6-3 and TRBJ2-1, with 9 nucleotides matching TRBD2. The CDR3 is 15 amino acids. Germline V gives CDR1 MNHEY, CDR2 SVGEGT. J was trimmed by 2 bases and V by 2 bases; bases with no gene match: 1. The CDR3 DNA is TGTGCCAGCAGTTACGCGGGGGGGACCTACAATGAGCAGTTCTTC. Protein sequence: CASSYAGGTYNEQFF.

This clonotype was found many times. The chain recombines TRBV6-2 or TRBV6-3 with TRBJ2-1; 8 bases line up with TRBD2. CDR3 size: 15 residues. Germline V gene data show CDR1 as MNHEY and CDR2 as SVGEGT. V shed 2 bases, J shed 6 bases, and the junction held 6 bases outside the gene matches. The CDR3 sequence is CASSYNGLAINEQFF. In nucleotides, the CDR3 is TGTGCCAGCAGTTACAATGGACTAGCCATCAATGAGCAGTTCTTC.

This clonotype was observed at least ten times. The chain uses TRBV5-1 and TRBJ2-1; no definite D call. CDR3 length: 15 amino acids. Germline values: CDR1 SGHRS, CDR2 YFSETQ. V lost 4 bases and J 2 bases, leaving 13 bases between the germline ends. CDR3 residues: CASSPQVGTYNEQFF. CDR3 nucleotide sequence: TGCGCCAGCAGCCCCCAGGTGGGGACCTACAATGAGCAGTTCTTC. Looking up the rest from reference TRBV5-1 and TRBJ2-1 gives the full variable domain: KAGVTQTPRYLIKTRGQQVTLSCSPISGHRSVSWYQQTPGQGLQFLFEYFSETQRNKGNFPGRFSGRQFSNSRSEMNVSTLELGDSALYLCASSPQVGTYNEQFFGPGTRLTVL.

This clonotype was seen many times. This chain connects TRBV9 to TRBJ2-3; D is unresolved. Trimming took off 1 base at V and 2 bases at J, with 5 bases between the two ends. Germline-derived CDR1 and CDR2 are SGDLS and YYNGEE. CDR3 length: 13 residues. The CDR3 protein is CASSVIATDTQYF. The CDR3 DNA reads TGTGCCAGCAGCGTAATCGCCACAGATACGCAGTATTTT. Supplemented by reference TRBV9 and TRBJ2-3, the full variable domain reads DSGVTQTPKHLITATGQRVTLRCSPRSGDLSVYWYQQSLDQGLQFLIQYYNGEERAKGNILERFSAQQFPDLHSELNLSSLELGDSALYFCASSVIATDTQYFGPGTRLTVL.

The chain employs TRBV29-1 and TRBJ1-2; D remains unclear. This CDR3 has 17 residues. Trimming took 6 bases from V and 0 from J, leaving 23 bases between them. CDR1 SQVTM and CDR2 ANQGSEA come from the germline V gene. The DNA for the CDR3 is TGCAGCGTCGAGATTCTTCCGGACCCCAAAGCTAACTATGGCTACACCTTC. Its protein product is CSVEILPDPKANYGYTF.

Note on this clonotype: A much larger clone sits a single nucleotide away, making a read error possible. The CDR3 protein is CSDAGGPGETQYF. CDR3 bases: TGCAGTGACGCGGGGGGGCCTGGGGAGACCCAGTACTTC. The V call is TRBV20-1, the J call TRBJ2-5; 9 bases line up with TRBD2. Germline CDR1 reads DFQATT; CDR2 reads SNEGSKA (reference sequence). The J segment lost 5 bases and the V segment lost 7 bases, leaving 8 bases of the junction unmatched. The CDR3 covers 13 residues.

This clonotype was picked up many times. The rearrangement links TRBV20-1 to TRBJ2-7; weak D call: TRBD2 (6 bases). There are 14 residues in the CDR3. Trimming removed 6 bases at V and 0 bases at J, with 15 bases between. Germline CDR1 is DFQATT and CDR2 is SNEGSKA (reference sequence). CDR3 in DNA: TGCAGTGCGATCCGGGACGGGGGCTCCTACGAGCAGTACTTC. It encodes CSAIRDGGSYEQYF.

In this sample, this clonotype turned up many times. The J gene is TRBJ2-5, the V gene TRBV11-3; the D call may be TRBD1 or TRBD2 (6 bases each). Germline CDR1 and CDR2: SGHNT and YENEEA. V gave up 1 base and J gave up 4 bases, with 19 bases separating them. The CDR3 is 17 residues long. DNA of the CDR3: TGTGCCAGCAGCTTAGCCCCAGGAGGGGGTGAGCTAGAGACCCAGTACTTC. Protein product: CASSLAPGGGELETQYF.

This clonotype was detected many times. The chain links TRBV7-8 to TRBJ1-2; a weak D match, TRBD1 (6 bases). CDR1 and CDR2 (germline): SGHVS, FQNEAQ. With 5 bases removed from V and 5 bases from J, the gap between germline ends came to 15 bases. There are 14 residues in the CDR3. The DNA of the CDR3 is TGTGCCAGCAGCCCCCCCGACAGGATATATGGCTACACCTTC. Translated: CASSPPDRIYGYTF.

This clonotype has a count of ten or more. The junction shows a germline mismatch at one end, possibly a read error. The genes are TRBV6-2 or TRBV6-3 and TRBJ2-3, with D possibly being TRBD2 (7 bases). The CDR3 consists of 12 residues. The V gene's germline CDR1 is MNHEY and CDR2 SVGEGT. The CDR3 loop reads CALGGGTDTQYF. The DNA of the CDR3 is TGTGCCTTAGGGGGGGGCACGGATACGCAGTATTTT.

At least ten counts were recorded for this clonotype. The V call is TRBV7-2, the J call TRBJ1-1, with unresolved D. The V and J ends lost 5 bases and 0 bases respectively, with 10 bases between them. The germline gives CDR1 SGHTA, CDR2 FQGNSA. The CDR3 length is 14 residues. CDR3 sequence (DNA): TGTGCCAGCAGCAACTTCGGGCTGAACACTGAAGCTTTCTTT. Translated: CASSNFGLNTEAFF.

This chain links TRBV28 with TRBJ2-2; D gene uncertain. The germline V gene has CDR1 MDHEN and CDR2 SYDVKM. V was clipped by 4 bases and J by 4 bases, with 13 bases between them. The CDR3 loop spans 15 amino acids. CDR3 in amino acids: CASSSAAVITGELFF. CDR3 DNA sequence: TGTGCCAGCAGTTCGGCTGCAGTAATCACCGGGGAGCTGTTTTTT.

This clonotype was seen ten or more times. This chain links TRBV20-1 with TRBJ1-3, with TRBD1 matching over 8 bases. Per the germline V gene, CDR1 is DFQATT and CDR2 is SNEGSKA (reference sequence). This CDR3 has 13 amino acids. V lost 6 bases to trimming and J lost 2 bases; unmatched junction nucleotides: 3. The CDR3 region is CSAQGAAGNTIYF. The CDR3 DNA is TGCAGTGCCCAGGGGGCAGCTGGAAACACCATATATTTT.

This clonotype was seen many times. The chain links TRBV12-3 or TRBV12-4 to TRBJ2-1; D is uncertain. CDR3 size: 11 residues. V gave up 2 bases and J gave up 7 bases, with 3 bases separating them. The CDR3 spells CASSLTNEQFF. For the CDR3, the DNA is TGTGCCAGCAGTTTAACGAATGAGCAGTTCTTC.